These 9 T cell receptor beta chains were all obtained from the same sample, sequenced in a study of blood T cell repertoires in COVID-19. The data were produced by immunoSEQ multiplex PCR, yet TCRdb's version contains in-frame clones alone and is incomplete. Of approximately 280,000 clones in the sample, approximately 86% were seen once. Sequencing was carried out using PBMCs or T cells enriched from blood (not recorded which). These receptors originate from a woman aged 18-29 years who had recovered from COVID-19.

The chain is built from TRBV7-9 and TRBJ1-2, with D unresolved. Trimming removed 5 bases at V and 7 bases at J, with 20 bases between. The CDR3 sequence is 15 residues long. Germline values: CDR1 SEHNR, CDR2 FQNEAQ (reference sequence). The chain's CDR3 is CASSLSPGAMRGYTF. The DNA of the CDR3 is TGTGCCAGCAGCCTGAGTCCGGGAGCAATGCGTGGCTACACCTTC.

The chain couples TRBV13 to TRBJ2-7; weak D call: TRBD1 (6 bases). Germline V gene lookup returns CDR1 PRHDT and CDR2 FYEKMQ (reference sequence). This CDR3 region has 11 residues. The germline V and J ends were trimmed by 6 bases and 7 bases, with 10 bases remaining between them. The CDR3 nucleotides read TGTGCCAGCAGGGAAACAGGGGAGCAGTACTTC. Protein sequence: CASRETGEQYF.

This chain connects TRBV9 to TRBJ2-1, with a possible D match to TRBD1 (5 bases). Germline V gene lookup returns CDR1 SGDLS and CDR2 YYNGEE. The CDR3 runs 15 residues. The germline V and J ends were trimmed by 0 bases and 2 bases, with 9 bases remaining between them. The CDR3 loop is CASSVGQGTYNEQFF. The CDR3 nucleotides read TGTGCCAGCAGCGTAGGGCAGGGAACCTACAATGAGCAGTTCTTC.

This clone was detected a few times. This chain connects TRBV18 to TRBJ1-1, with 7 positions matching TRBD1. The CDR3 length is 17 residues. Trimming at V came to 3 bases and at J to 1 base, leaving 11 bases not matched to a gene. Per the germline V gene, CDR1 is KGHSH and CDR2 is LQKENI. CDR3 sequence reads: CASSPLYFGTANTEAFF. The CDR3 DNA sequence: TGTGCCAGCTCACCCTTATATTTTGGGACAGCGAACACTGAAGCTTTCTTT.

The V gene is TRBV29-1, the J gene TRBJ2-2; tentative D call: TRBD1 (6 bases). The CDR3 covers 11 residues. Germline CDR1 SQVTM, CDR2 ANQGSEA. The V and J ends lost 5 bases and 6 bases respectively, with 7 bases between them. The CDR3 sequence: CSVRTAGELFF. The CDR3 nucleotides are TGCAGCGTTCGGACAGCCGGGGAGCTGTTTTTT.

The rearrangement joins TRBV29-1 to TRBJ2-1; 10 bases are a match to TRBD1. The CDR3 is 15 residues long. V lost 0 bases to trimming and J lost 6 bases; unmatched junction nucleotides: 5. From germline, CDR1 is SQVTM and CDR2 ANQGSEA. CDR3 DNA: TGCAGCGTTGAAGATCCGGACAGGGGGAGCAATGAGCAGTTCTTC. It specifies CSVEDPDRGSNEQFF.

This clone was found once. This sequence joins TRBV27 and TRBJ2-7, with 7 bases fitting TRBD1. V trimming: 3 bases; J trimming: 7 bases; junction bases outside the gene matches: 9. This CDR3 contains 14 residues. Germline V gene sequence: CDR1 MNHEY, CDR2 SMNVEV (reference sequence). CDR3 sequence reads: CASSFGTATYEQYF. CDR3 in DNA: TGTGCCAGCAGTTTTGGGACAGCCACGTATGAGCAGTACTTC.

J is TRBJ1-2 and V is TRBV5-6; D is unresolved. CDR1 is SGHDT and CDR2 is YYEEEE in the germline V gene. V lost 0 bases to trimming and J lost 6 bases, with 6 bases between them. This CDR3 spans 12 amino acids. CDR3 coding DNA: TGTGCCAGCAGCTTGGGGTTAGATGGCTACACCTTC. Residues: CASSLGLDGYTF.

The chain recombines TRBV10-3 with TRBJ1-2; perhaps TRBD1 as D (6 bases). The CDR3 is made up of 13 amino acids. Trimming shortened V by 3 bases and J by 7 bases, and 12 bases separated the two germline ends. Germline assignment: CDR1 ENHRY and CDR2 SYGVKD. CDR3 DNA sequence: TGTGCCATCAGTGACAGGGGAATAGGTGGCTACACCTTC. Translated, it gives CAISDRGIGGYTF.